This is a list of T cell receptor beta chains from one sample in a study of cytomegalovirus exposure and HLA in healthy donors. Here immunoSEQ multiplex PCR was the method, and the copy in TCRdb shows in-frame clones only, minus some. In all, the sample yields 130,000 or so clones. The sample was PBMCs. Receptor source: a man younger than 35 in good health and CMV-seronegative. CDR3s leave out the opening cysteine and the closing phenylalanine or tryptophan. The order of the fields is D gene, J gene, V gene, CDR3 protein. D genes are given only for firm matches.

NA TRBJ1-6 TRBV19 ASSISPEDFHNSPLH
TRBD2 TRBJ2-7 TRBV7-9 ASSSGGRSEQY
NA TRBJ2-7 TRBV6-5 AVRGALGEQY
NA TRBJ2-1 TRBV6-6 ASSPVAVYNEQF
NA TRBJ2-7 TRBV28 ASSPPKGGRDSYEQY
NA TRBJ2-7 TRBV2 ASSDGGRKNTYEQY
NA TRBJ2-7 TRBV15 ATSRDQGLGGVEQY
NA TRBJ1-2 TRBV10-3 AISATQGNGYT
NA TRBJ1-5 TRBV2 ASSEDTGISNQPQH
NA TRBJ2-3 TRBV6-6 ASSTPGDTQY
NA TRBJ2-3 TRBV5-1 ASSLGQGFTDTQY
TRBD1 TRBJ1-1 TRBV7-9 ASSLATGGTEAF
TRBD2 TRBJ2-7 TRBV5-4 ASSLEASGSYEQY
TRBD1 TRBJ2-7 TRBV27 ASSSGTGGREQY
NA TRBJ2-7 TRBV6-5 ASSTTGEQY
TRBD1 TRBJ2-7 TRBV6-5 ASRTGTGGSEQY
NA TRBJ2-3 TRBV11-2 ASSLVGVWSTDTQY
NA TRBJ1-2 TRBV9 ASSSRGFPGYGYT
TRBD1 TRBJ2-7 TRBV30 AWGQGYEQY
NA TRBJ2-5 TRBV7-2 ASSLSSTQGQETQY
NA TRBJ1-1 TRBV27 ASSFGGIMNTEAF
NA TRBJ2-1 TRBV7-9 ASSLMRKWGEHNEQF
NA TRBJ1-6 TRBV28 ASIRQLRDPLH